This T cell receptor (beta chain) was sequenced in a study of somatic mutations in cytotoxic T cells in rheumatoid arthritis. Looking at the study overall: Certain V beta antibody-stained T-cell populations, V beta1+ cells sequenced for TCRB among them, were flow-sorted to nearly 100% purity.

A few counts support this clone. Its antigen remains unidentified. Study-level results: Compared with age-matched healthy controls, rheumatoid arthritis patients did not differ significantly in CD8+ T-cell clonality. A single CD8+ clone exceeded 20% of CD8+ cells in about an eighth of the 65 patients. Rheumatoid arthritis patients showed slight TRBV07 underrepresentation, unadjusted for multiple comparisons.

From germline, CDR1 is MGHRA and CDR2 YSYEKL. The V segment lost 0 bases and the J segment 2 bases; nucleotides outside the gene matches: 4. The CDR3 is 15 amino acids. Libraries were prepared by immunoSEQ multiplex PCR; TCRdb keeps only in-frame clonotypes and omits some of them. The table has 15,000 to 20,000 clones, more than 60% seen once. The rearrangement uses TRBV4-1 and TRBJ2-7; 7 nucleotides agree with TRBD2. What was sequenced was CD8+ T cells sorted from blood. This TCR derives from a woman in her sixties in good health. The CDR3 here is CASSQDLGLAYEQYF. The CDR3 DNA sequence: TGCGCCAGCAGCCAAGATCTAGGACTAGCCTACGAGCAGTACTTC.